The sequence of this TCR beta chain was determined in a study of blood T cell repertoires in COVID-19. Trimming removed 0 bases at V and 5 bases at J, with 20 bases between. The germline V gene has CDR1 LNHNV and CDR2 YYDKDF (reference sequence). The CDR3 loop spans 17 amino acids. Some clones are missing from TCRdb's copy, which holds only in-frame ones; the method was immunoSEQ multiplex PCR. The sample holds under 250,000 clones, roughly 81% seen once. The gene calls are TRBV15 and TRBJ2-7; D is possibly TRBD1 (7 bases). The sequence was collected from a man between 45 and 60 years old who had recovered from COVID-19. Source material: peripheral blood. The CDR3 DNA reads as TGTGCCACCAGCAGAGAAGGGGGCAGGGGACTCCGCGACGAGCAGTACTTC. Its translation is CATSREGGRGLRDEQYF.